The subject of this entry is one T cell receptor delta chain. Its antigen remains unknown. This DNA translates differently at residue 3 from the TCRdb protein, which is that of a much larger clone; a read error is likely, and the protein shown is the DNA's own translation. These data come from a study of γδ T cells in repeated Plasmodium falciparum infection. Flow sorting of PBMC yielded separate Vgamma9/Vdelta2+ and Vdelta2-negative gammadelta T cell populations for bulk repertoire analysis. Study outcomes and limitations: Over time and infection, Vgamma9/Vdelta2+ repertoires remained highly stable and polyclonal.

Both TRG and TRD chains were sequenced from each sorted sample. TCRdb re-called the multiplex PCR reads using CATT. The data show 45,000 to 70,000 delta-chain clones, with about 1.5% seen just once and approximately 15% held by the top ten. The CDR3 is 20 residues long. Germline values: CDR1 TSESDYY, CDR2 QEAYKQQN. This rearrangement joins TRAV38-2/DV8 to TRDJ1, with TRDD2 as a possible D gene (5 bases). Here the J gene was assigned by germline matching of the DNA, as TCRdb has none. This receptor was taken from a pool of human donors (malaria-infected and uninfected, not separated). The sequenced sample was gamma-delta T cells from blood. The CDR3 loop reads CAHRSATLREGRGLTDKLIF. In DNA form, the CDR3 reads TGTGCTCATAGGAGCGCGACCCTACGAGAGGGTAGGGGCCTCACCGATAAACTCATCTTT.